These T cell receptor beta chains were read from a single sample in a study of early T cells in non-severe SARS-CoV-2 infection. One entry per CDR3 protein results from TCRdb running MiXCR on the 5' RACE reads. The sample includes some 46,000 distinct CDR3 sequences, roughly 6.6% of them seen just once. The material sequenced was whole blood, taken at baseline. These receptors originate from an adult who was a healthcare worker with PCR-confirmed SARS-CoV-2 infection or an uninfected control (not recorded which). CDR3s include the opening cysteine and the closing phenylalanine or tryptophan. D genes are given only for firm matches. The size of a clone is reported for some rows only, either as once, few or many, or as a class for expanded clones.

size: .
V: TRBV7-6
J: TRBJ2-7
D: TRBD1
CDR3: CASSSGQGGYEQYF
DNA: TGTGCCAGCAGCTCCGGACAGGGAGGCTACGAGCAGTACTTC

size: many
V: TRBV20-1
J: TRBJ2-2
D: TRBD1
CDR3: CSASPLGTAGELFF
DNA: TGCAGTGCTAGTCCCCTCGGGACAGCCGGGGAGCTGTTTTTT

size: .
V: TRBV7-3
J: TRBJ2-2
D: .
CDR3: CASSLIAAGELFF
DNA: TGTGCCAGCAGCTTAATAGCTGCCGGGGAGCTGTTTTTT

size: few
V: TRBV7-2
J: TRBJ1-4
D: .
CDR3: CASSLDRATNEKLFF
DNA: TGTGCCAGCAGCTTAGACAGGGCAACTAATGAAAAACTGTTTTTT

size: .
V: TRBV3-1
J: TRBJ1-2
D: .
CDR3: CASSLTQGHYGYTF
DNA: TGTGCCAGCAGCCTTACTCAGGGGCACTATGGCTACACCTTC

size: .
V: TRBV9
J: TRBJ2-7
D: TRBD1
CDR3: CASSVGANRGTYEQYF
DNA: TGTGCCAGCAGCGTAGGGGCGAACAGGGGGACCTACGAGCAGTACTTC

size: .
V: TRBV7-9
J: TRBJ2-3
D: TRBD2
CDR3: CASSRTGGFTDTQYF
DNA: TGTGCCAGCAGCCGGACGGGGGGATTCACAGATACGCAGTATTTT

size: many
V: TRBV20-1
J: TRBJ1-1
D: .
CDR3: CSASTGTEAFF
DNA: TGCAGTGCTAGCACAGGGACTGAAGCTTTCTTT

size: .
V: TRBV5-5
J: TRBJ1-4
D: .
CDR3: CASSPRWGSTTNEKLFF
DNA: TGTGCCAGCAGCCCCCGTTGGGGCAGCACAACTAATGAAAAACTGTTTTTT

size: few
V: TRBV7-2
J: TRBJ2-7
D: TRBD1
CDR3: CASSIRDRVYEQYF
DNA: TGTGCCAGCAGCATCCGGGACAGAGTCTACGAGCAGTACTTC

size: many
V: TRBV27
J: TRBJ2-1
D: TRBD2
CDR3: CASSRARAGGKFF
DNA: TGTGCCAGCAGCCGAGCGAGAGCGGGAGGAAAGTTCTTC

size: many
V: TRBV6-2/TRBV6-3
J: TRBJ2-5
D: .
CDR3: CASTDNIKEGVETQYF
DNA: TGTGCCAGCACCGACAATATTAAGGAGGGAGTAGAGACCCAGTACTTC

size: few
V: TRBV13
J: TRBJ2-1
D: .
CDR3: CASSPPVGEQFF
DNA: TGTGCCAGCAGTCCCCCCGTCGGTGAGCAGTTCTTC

size: .
V: TRBV19
J: TRBJ2-5
D: .
CDR3: CASSYRITGETQYF
DNA: TGTGCCAGTAGCTACAGGATTACAGGGGAGACCCAGTACTTC

size: .
V: TRBV5-1
J: TRBJ2-2
D: TRBD1
CDR3: CASSLVQGDFTGELFF
DNA: TGCGCCAGCAGCTTGGTTCAGGGGGATTTTACCGGGGAGCTGTTTTTT

size: .
V: TRBV21-1
J: TRBJ2-7
D: .
CDR3: CASSKEAGRFYEQYF
DNA: TGTGCCAGCAGCAAAGAGGCAGGGAGGTTCTACGAGCAGTACTTC

size: many
V: TRBV11-2
J: TRBJ2-1
D: .
CDR3: CASSFAPSNEQFF
DNA: TGTGCCAGCAGCTTTGCCCCCTCCAATGAGCAGTTCTTC

size: .
V: TRBV11-2
J: TRBJ1-1
D: TRBD1
CDR3: CASSSSGGRTEAFF
DNA: TGTGCCAGCAGTAGTTCAGGGGGCAGGACTGAAGCTTTCTTT

size: many
V: TRBV5-6
J: TRBJ2-5
D: .
CDR3: CASSLGLAGLQETQYF
DNA: TGTGCCAGCAGCTTGGGGTTGGCGGGCCTCCAGGAGACCCAGTACTTC

size: .
V: TRBV19
J: TRBJ1-5
D: TRBD1
CDR3: CASNRDSYSNQPQHF
DNA: TGTGCCAGTAACCGGGACAGCTATAGCAATCAGCCCCAGCATTTT

size: many
V: TRBV7-2
J: TRBJ2-7
D: TRBD2
CDR3: CASSLALLAGETYEQYF
DNA: TGTGCCAGCAGCTTAGCCCTACTAGCGGGAGAAACCTACGAGCAGTACTTC

size: .
V: TRBV7-8
J: TRBJ2-7
D: TRBD2
CDR3: CASSLRGVGGTSYEQYF
DNA: TGTGCCAGCAGCTTACGGGGAGTGGGGGGGACCTCCTACGAGCAGTACTTC

size: many
V: TRBV29-1
J: TRBJ1-5
D: TRBD1
CDR3: CSVSSTGTGNQPQHF
DNA: TGCAGCGTTTCCTCGACCGGGACAGGGAATCAGCCCCAGCATTTT

size: .
V: TRBV5-5
J: TRBJ2-7
D: .
CDR3: CASSPPTSYEQYF
DNA: TGTGCCAGCAGCCCCCCGACCTCCTACGAGCAGTACTTC

size: .
V: TRBV7-2
J: TRBJ1-3
D: .
CDR3: CASSKAGNIRNTIYF
DNA: TGTGCCAGCAGCAAAGCCGGGAACATAAGAAACACCATATATTTT

size: many
V: TRBV6-2/TRBV6-3
J: TRBJ1-1
D: .
CDR3: CASYSRSTEAFF
DNA: TGTGCCAGCTATTCAAGGAGCACTGAAGCTTTCTTT

size: .
V: TRBV12-3/TRBV12-4
J: TRBJ2-7
D: .
CDR3: CASSLRGDEQYF
DNA: TGTGCCAGCAGTTTAAGGGGGGACGAGCAGTACTTC

size: many
V: TRBV3-1
J: TRBJ1-6
D: TRBD1
CDR3: CASSQDLFGDRDNSPLHF
DNA: TGTGCCAGCAGCCAAGATCTGTTTGGAGACAGGGATAATTCACCCCTCCACTTT

size: many
V: TRBV6-6
J: TRBJ1-2
D: TRBD1
CDR3: CASSPRQGIFYGYTF
DNA: TGTGCCAGCAGCCCCAGACAGGGGATATTCTATGGCTACACCTTC

size: .
V: TRBV27
J: TRBJ2-1
D: .
CDR3: CASSSPWNANEQFF
DNA: TGTGCCAGCAGCTCCCCTTGGAACGCCAATGAGCAGTTCTTC

size: many
V: TRBV19
J: TRBJ2-2
D: .
CDR3: CASKPGGYTGELFF
DNA: TGTGCCAGTAAGCCCGGAGGGTACACCGGGGAGCTGTTTTTT

size: .
V: TRBV7-2
J: TRBJ1-2
D: .
CDR3: CASAYNSGPYGYTF
DNA: TGTGCCAGCGCTTATAATTCAGGGCCCTATGGCTACACCTTC

size: .
V: TRBV20-1
J: TRBJ1-2
D: .
CDR3: CSALSTVYGYTF
DNA: TGCAGTGCTCTATCGACGGTCTATGGCTACACCTTC

size: few
V: TRBV6-2/TRBV6-3
J: TRBJ1-6
D: .
CDR3: CASSRPGGPLHF
DNA: TGTGCCAGCAGTCGCCCCGGTGGACCCCTCCACTTT

size: few
V: TRBV7-2
J: TRBJ2-3
D: TRBD2
CDR3: CASSSRGQAGSTDTQYF
DNA: TGTGCCAGCAGCTCCCGGGGTCAAGCGGGGAGCACAGATACGCAGTATTTT

size: few
V: TRBV2
J: TRBJ2-3
D: .
CDR3: CASSEASGGARTDTQYF
DNA: TGTGCCAGCAGTGAGGCGTCGGGCGGGGCCAGAACAGATACGCAGTATTTT

size: .
V: TRBV6-6
J: TRBJ2-7
D: .
CDR3: CASSLPGEEGEQYF
DNA: TGTGCCAGCAGCCTACCGGGAGAAGAAGGCGAGCAGTACTTC

size: many
V: TRBV2
J: TRBJ2-7
D: .
CDR3: CAITGSGAYEQYF
DNA: TGTGCCATCACAGGATCAGGGGCCTACGAGCAGTACTTC

size: many
V: TRBV5-1
J: TRBJ2-7
D: .
CDR3: CASSLVSLGVGEQYF
DNA: TGCGCCAGCAGCTTGGTCTCGCTGGGAGTCGGCGAGCAGTACTTC

size: many
V: TRBV2
J: TRBJ1-5
D: .
CDR3: CASSDLVGGNQPQHF
DNA: TGTGCCAGCAGTGATTTGGTTGGGGGGAATCAGCCCCAGCATTTT

size: many
V: TRBV7-3
J: TRBJ2-2
D: TRBD2
CDR3: CASSPGLAGVTGELFF
DNA: TGTGCCAGCAGCCCCGGACTAGCGGGGGTGACCGGGGAGCTGTTTTTT

size: few
V: TRBV6-5
J: TRBJ2-7
D: TRBD1
CDR3: CASRPTGTAYEQYF
DNA: TGTGCCAGCAGACCTACCGGGACAGCCTACGAGCAGTACTTC

size: many
V: TRBV19
J: TRBJ2-3
D: TRBD2
CDR3: CASTDRGLAADTQYF
DNA: TGTGCCAGTACCGACCGCGGACTAGCGGCAGATACGCAGTATTTT

size: .
V: TRBV6-6
J: TRBJ1-6
D: TRBD1
CDR3: CASSSTGEKSPLHF
DNA: TGTGCCAGCAGCTCCACAGGGGAGAAGTCACCCCTCCACTTT

size: many
V: TRBV20-1
J: TRBJ2-1
D: .
CDR3: CSARDWVLGADSYNEQFF
DNA: TGCAGTGCTAGAGATTGGGTACTGGGGGCGGACTCCTACAATGAGCAGTTCTTC

size: few
V: TRBV10-3
J: TRBJ2-2
D: TRBD2
CDR3: CAIRIAGGPGELFF
DNA: TGTGCCATCAGGATAGCGGGAGGGCCAGGAGAGCTGTTTTTT

size: many
V: TRBV6-1
J: TRBJ1-4
D: .
CDR3: CASRGGRGKKLFF
DNA: TGTGCCAGCAGGGGCGGCCGAGGGAAAAAACTGTTTTTT

size: many
V: TRBV5-1
J: TRBJ1-1
D: .
CDR3: CASSLMSWTEAFF
DNA: TGCGCCAGCAGCTTGATGTCTTGGACTGAAGCTTTCTTT

size: .
V: TRBV6-2/TRBV6-3
J: TRBJ1-2
D: TRBD1
CDR3: CASSFWTGIYGYTF
DNA: TGTGCCAGCAGTTTTTGGACAGGGATCTATGGCTACACCTTC

size: .
V: TRBV6-1
J: TRBJ2-1
D: .
CDR3: CASRSGQSYNEQFF
DNA: TGTGCCAGCAGGTCGGGACAATCATACAATGAGCAGTTCTTC

size: many
V: TRBV7-9
J: TRBJ1-5
D: TRBD1
CDR3: CASSFSTGNQPQHF
DNA: TGTGCCAGCAGCTTTTCGACAGGGAATCAGCCCCAGCATTTT

size: .
V: TRBV7-2
J: TRBJ2-2
D: .
CDR3: CVSSLAGLSGELFF
DNA: TGTGTCAGCAGCTTAGCAGGGTTATCCGGGGAGCTGTTTTTT

size: few
V: TRBV6-5
J: TRBJ2-3
D: TRBD1
CDR3: CASSRTGGITDTQYF
DNA: TGTGCCAGCTCCAGGACAGGGGGCATCACAGATACGCAGTATTTT

size: few
V: TRBV6-2/TRBV6-3
J: TRBJ2-1
D: .
CDR3: CASSLIRVPVEQFF
DNA: TGTGCCAGCAGTCTGATAAGGGTCCCGGTTGAGCAGTTCTTC

size: .
V: TRBV10-3
J: TRBJ2-5
D: .
CDR3: CATGAGTQYF
DNA: TGTGCCACGGGGGCGGGGACCCAGTACTTC

size: few
V: TRBV14
J: TRBJ1-3
D: .
CDR3: CASSQVARNTIYF
DNA: TGTGCCAGCAGCCAAGTCGCGAGAAACACCATATATTTT

size: .
V: TRBV10-2
J: TRBJ2-1
D: .
CDR3: CASSERRNEQFF
DNA: TGCGCCAGCAGTGAGAGAAGGAATGAGCAGTTCTTC